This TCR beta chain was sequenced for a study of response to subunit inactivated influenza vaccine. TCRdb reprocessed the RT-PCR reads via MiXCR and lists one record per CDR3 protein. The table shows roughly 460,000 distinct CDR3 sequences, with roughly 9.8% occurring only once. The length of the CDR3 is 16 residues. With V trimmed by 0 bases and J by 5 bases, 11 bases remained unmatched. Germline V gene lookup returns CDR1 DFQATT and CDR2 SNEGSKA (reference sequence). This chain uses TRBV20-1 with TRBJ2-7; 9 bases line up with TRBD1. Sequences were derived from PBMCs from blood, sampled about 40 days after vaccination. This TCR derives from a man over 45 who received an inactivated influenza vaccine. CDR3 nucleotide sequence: TGCAGTGCTAGAGACCCCGGGACAGGGCTCTTCAACGAGCAGTACTTC. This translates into CSARDPGTGLFNEQYF.